This record looks at one TCR beta chain sequence and its context. What it recognizes is unknown. The record originates from a study of siplizumab effects on memory and regulatory T cells. From germline, CDR1 is SEHNR and CDR2 FQNEAQ (reference sequence). The CDR3 consists of 14 residues. Trimming removed 5 bases from V and 0 bases from J, with 9 bases in between. Repertoires were generated with immunoSEQ multiplex PCR, while TCRdb's copy carries only in-frame clones and drops some. The table includes fewer than 120,000 clones, around nine tenths detected once. Overall study findings and caveats: Naive T cells appeared more varied than memory cells and looked like key alloresponse contributors. Proliferating siplizumab-culture Treg suppressive function went unconfirmed. Naive-or-memory phenotypes were unassignable for roughly 75-95% of proliferating CD4+ or CD8+ clones.

The V and J genes are TRBV7-9 and TRBJ2-3; D might be TRBD2 (6 bases). Material for sequencing was CD4+ T cells sorted from blood. This clonotype originated in a human donor in good health. In DNA form, the CDR3 reads TGTGCCAGCAGCGTGGAGGGTAGCACAGATACGCAGTATTTT. This sequence encodes CASSVEGSTDTQYF. Complete variable domain (other parts from reference TRBV7-9 and TRBJ2-3): DTGVSQNPRHKITKRGQNVTFRCDPISEHNRLYWYRQTLGQGPEFLTYFQNEAQLEKSRLLSDRFSAERPKGSFSTLEIQRTEQGDSAMYLCASSVEGSTDTQYFGPGTRLTVL.